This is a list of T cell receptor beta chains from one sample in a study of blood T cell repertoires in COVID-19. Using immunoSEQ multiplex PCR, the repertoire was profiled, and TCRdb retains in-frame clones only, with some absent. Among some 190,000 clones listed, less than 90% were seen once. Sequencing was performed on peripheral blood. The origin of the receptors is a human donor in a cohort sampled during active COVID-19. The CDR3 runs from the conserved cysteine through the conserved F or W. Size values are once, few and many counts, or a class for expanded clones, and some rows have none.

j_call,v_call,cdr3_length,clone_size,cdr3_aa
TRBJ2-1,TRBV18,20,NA,CASSPIASGRYASTYNEQFF
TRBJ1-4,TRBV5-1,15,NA,CASSSDRVWGEKLFF
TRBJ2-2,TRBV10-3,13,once,CAIEGGGSGELFF
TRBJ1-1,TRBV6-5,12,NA,CASGRVATEAFF
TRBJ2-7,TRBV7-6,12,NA,CASSLDINEQYF
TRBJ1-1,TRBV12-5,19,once,CASGLRLSPTGNYTREAFF
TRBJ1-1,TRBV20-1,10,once,CSASQEGAFF
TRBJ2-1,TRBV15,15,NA,CACAKDRGPYNEQFF
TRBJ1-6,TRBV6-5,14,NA,CASRNQGFVSPLHF
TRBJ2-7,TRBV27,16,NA,CASSPKTGTVAYEQYF
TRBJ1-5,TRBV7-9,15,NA,CASSLAGGGGQPQHF
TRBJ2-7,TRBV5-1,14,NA,CASSLEEGRGEQYF
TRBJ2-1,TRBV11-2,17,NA,CASSPKDFGRGYNEQFF
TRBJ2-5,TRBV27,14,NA,CASSRGQYQETQYF
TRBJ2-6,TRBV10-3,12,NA,CASNSGANVLTF
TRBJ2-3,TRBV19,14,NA,CASSIGRASDTQYF
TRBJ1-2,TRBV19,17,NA,CASNPMPGGVRYYGYTF
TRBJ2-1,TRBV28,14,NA,CASITSGTVNEQFF
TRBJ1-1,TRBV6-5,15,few,CASRPLGSGRTEAFF